What follows are 8 T cell receptor beta chains derived from one specimen sequenced in a study of blood T cell repertoires in COVID-19. TCRdb's copy holds only in-frame clones and misses some; the assay was immunoSEQ multiplex PCR. This table has roughly 260,000 clones, around 86% appearing once. Sequencing was carried out using peripheral blood. These receptors all come from a man aged 35 to 55 who had recovered from COVID-19.

This chain links TRBV19 with TRBJ1-6; D unclear. The V and J ends lost 5 bases and 5 bases respectively, with 10 bases between them. From germline, CDR1 is LNHDA and CDR2 SQIVND (reference sequence). The CDR3 is 14 amino acids. Here the CDR3 DNA reads TGTGCCAGTAGTGTTTCCAGGAATAATTCACCCCTCCACTTT. Its protein is CASSVSRNNSPLHF.

The chain has TRBV11-2 and TRBJ2-1; 12 bases are shared with TRBD2. Germline V lookup: CDR1 SGHAT, CDR2 FQNNGV. The CDR3 consists of 18 residues. Unmatched junction bases numbered 10, after V lost 5 bases and J lost 2 bases. This CDR3 is CASSTLTSGRGTYNEQFF. The CDR3, as DNA: TGTGCCAGCAGCACCCTGACTAGCGGGAGAGGGACCTACAATGAGCAGTTCTTC. The full variable domain, its missing parts supplied by reference TRBV11-2 and TRBJ2-1, is EAGVAQSPRYKIIEKRQSVAFWCNPISGHATLYWYQQILGQGPKLLIQFQNNGVVDDSQLPKDRFSAERLKGVDSTLKIQPAKLEDSAVYLCASSTLTSGRGTYNEQFFGPGTRLTVL.

This chain joins TRBV6-5 and TRBJ2-7; 12 bases map to TRBD1. The V and J ends lost 6 bases and 6 bases, in that order; junction bases with no gene match: 3. The CDR3 sequence is 13 residues long. Germline V gene sequence: CDR1 MNHEY, CDR2 SVGAGI. CDR3: CASSPGQGAEQYF. The CDR3 bases are TGTGCCAGCAGCCCGGGACAGGGGGCCGAGCAGTACTTC.

The chain employs TRBV11-2 and TRBJ1-1, with TRBD1 identical over 9 bases. The trim removed 5 bases at V and 4 bases at J, leaving 5 bases unmatched. Germline values: CDR1 SGHAT, CDR2 FQNNGV. The CDR3 is 14 residues long. The CDR3 region has the DNA TGTGCCAGCAGCGTTACAGGGGGCCTCACTGAAGCTTTCTTT. Protein: CASSVTGGLTEAFF.

The chain links TRBV14 to TRBJ2-2, with 8 bases aligning to TRBD2. CDR1 and CDR2 from the germline V gene are SGHDN and FVKESK. This CDR3 comprises 19 residues. Losses at the gene ends were 4 bases for V and 0 bases for J; bases not matched to a gene: 13. The DNA for the CDR3 is TGTGCCAGCAGCCGGGGGGGGTCCAGCGGGAGCGCGAACACCGGGGAGCTGTTTTTT. Its translation: CASSRGGSSGSANTGELFF.

As regards this clone: A junction end diverges from the germline sequence, so it may reflect a read error. The chain has TRBV5-6 and TRBJ1-4, with no clear D. Germline lookup yields CDR1 SGHDT and CDR2 YYEEEE. The CDR3 runs 11 residues. The CDR3 is CASSFDGSSSF. CDR3 DNA sequence: TGTGCCAGCAGCTTCGACGGTAGCAGCAGTTTT.

This chain joins TRBV7-2 and TRBJ2-2; TRBD1 agrees at 8 bases. Unmatched junction bases numbered 9, after V lost 1 base and J lost 5 bases. This CDR3 spans 17 amino acids. Germline assignment: CDR1 SGHTA and CDR2 FQGNSA. CDR3 region: CASSLVGQGARTGELFF. CDR3 sequence (DNA): TGTGCCAGCAGCTTAGTCGGGCAGGGGGCGCGAACCGGGGAGCTGTTTTTT.

The rearrangement joins TRBV27 to TRBJ2-3; the match to TRBD2 covers 11 bases. The CDR3 is 15 amino acids. Germline V gene lookup returns CDR1 MNHEY and CDR2 SMNVEV (reference sequence). After removal of 5 bases from V and 5 bases from J, the junction contained 6 bases not matched to a gene. The CDR3 loop reads CASSPVAGGQDTQYF. CDR3 sequence (DNA): TGTGCCAGCAGTCCCGTAGCGGGGGGGCAAGATACGCAGTATTTT.